The 27 T cell receptor beta chains in this list originate from one sample, sequenced in a study of vaccination effects on CD4 cells after COVID-19. Scientists isolated CD4+ T cells after a roughly 10-day culture period ended. Either the mRNA-1273 or the BNT162b2 vaccine was given to participants as two doses. Repertoires were generated with immunoSEQ multiplex PCR, while TCRdb's copy carries only in-frame clones and drops some. This table has tens of thousands of clones, 70% to 85% appearing once. Their cognate antigens are unknown. Sequenced material: CD4+ T cells from PBMCs cultured without peptide, taken after COVID-19 vaccination. Receptors originate from a human donor who received a COVID-19 vaccine.

The chain is built from TRBV6-4 and TRBJ2-1; maybe TRBD2 (7 bases). The ends were cut back, 4 bases at V and 2 bases at J, with 12 bases in the middle. Germline-derived CDR1 and CDR2 are MRHNA and SNTAGT. This CDR3 has 15 residues. CDR3 DNA: TGTGCCAGCAGTGTAGAGGGGGGGCCCTACAATGAGCAGTTCTTC. This gives the protein CASSVEGGPYNEQFF.

The CDR3 is CASSLLGVQGGYTF. The CDR3 nucleotides are TGTGCCAGCAGCCTCCTCGGGGTGCAGGGTGGCTACACCTTC. The chain employs TRBV3-1 (or the pseudogene TRBV3-2) and TRBJ1-2; tentative D call: TRBD1 (5 bases). V lost 4 bases and J 7 bases, leaving 16 bases between the germline ends. Germline CDR1 LGHDT, CDR2 YNNKEL (reference sequence). This CDR3 is 14 amino acids long.

The chain carries TRBV7-9 and TRBJ2-7; no definite D call. The V end was cut by 5 bases, the J end by 1 base, with 9 bases between. This CDR3 is 13 amino acids long. Looked up from germline, CDR1 is SEHNR and CDR2 is FQNEAQ (reference sequence). The CDR3 nucleotides are TGTGCCAGCAGCCCCCCTGGGTCCTACGAGCAGTACGTC. Amino acids: CASSPPGSYEQYV.

This clone was picked up one time. This chain joins TRBV6-1 and TRBJ2-3; 8 bases are shared with TRBD2. The V gene's germline CDR1 is MNHNS and CDR2 SASEGT. V lost 2 bases and J lost 2; bases outside the gene matches: 6. The CDR3 runs to 16 residues. The DNA of the CDR3 is TGTGCCAGCAGTGAACTGCGGGGGGCCTCCACAGATACGCAGTATTTT. Amino acids: CASSELRGASTDTQYF.

The chain couples TRBV18 to TRBJ1-1, with 7 bases aligning to TRBD1. The CDR3 runs to 16 residues. Trimming at V came to 4 bases and at J to 7 bases, leaving 15 bases not matched to a gene. The germline V gene encodes CDR1 KGHSH and CDR2 LQKENI. Here the CDR3 reads CASSLEGARGRDEAFF. The DNA of the CDR3 is TGTGCCAGCTCACTCGAGGGAGCTAGGGGGCGGGATGAAGCTTTCTTT.

V is TRBV5-4 and J is TRBJ2-1, with 7 bases fitting TRBD2. The V gene's germline CDR1 is SGHNT and CDR2 YYREEE (reference sequence). The CDR3 consists of 16 residues. V lost 0 bases and J lost 4; bases outside the gene matches: 7. In nucleotides, the CDR3 is TGTGCCAGCAGCTTGGCCGGGGCTAGCGGATACAATGAGCAGTTCTTC. It encodes CASSLAGASGYNEQFF.

The CDR3: CATSRDSDVFNLNTEAFF. The DNA for the CDR3 is TGTGCCACCAGCAGAGATTCGGACGTATTCAATTTGAACACTGAAGCTTTCTTT. The chain carries TRBV15 and TRBJ1-1; D call uncertain. Per germline, CDR1 LNHNV and CDR2 YYDKDF (reference sequence). CDR3 length equals 18 residues. V gave up 0 bases and J gave up 0 bases, with 17 bases separating them. Using reference TRBV15 and TRBJ1-1 for the parts outside the CDR3, the full variable domain is DAMVIQNPRYQVTQFGKPVTLSCSQTLNHNVMYWYQQKSSQAPKLLFHYYDKDFNNEADTPDNFQSRRPNTSFCFLDIRSPGLGDTAMYLCATSRDSDVFNLNTEAFFGQGTRLTVV.

The chain employs TRBV11-1 and TRBJ1-6; D remains unclear. The germline V gene has CDR1 SGHAT and CDR2 FQDESV (reference sequence). CDR3 length: 11 amino acids. Trimming cost V 5 bases and J 6 bases, with 2 bases left between them. CDR3 coding DNA: TGTGCCAGCAGCAGTAATTCACCCCTCCACTTT. Translating it yields CASSSNSPLHF.

The chain uses TRBV18 and TRBJ2-7; no clear D gene. The CDR3 length is 14 residues. Germline loops: CDR1 KGHSH, CDR2 LQKENI. Trimming took off 0 bases at V and 3 bases at J, with 9 bases between the two ends. The CDR3 loop is CASSPPIICYEQYV. CDR3 nucleotide sequence: TGTGCCAGCTCACCACCTATAATTTGCTACGAGCAGTACGTC.

J is TRBJ2-5 and V is TRBV7-2; D may match TRBD1 or TRBD2 (5 bases each). This CDR3 spans 13 amino acids. The germline V gene encodes CDR1 SGHTA and CDR2 FQGNSA. V lost 6 bases to trimming and J lost 10 bases, with 18 bases between them. The CDR3 is CASSPGPSISQYF. The CDR3 DNA sequence: TGTGCCAGCAGTCCGGGACCCTCGATTAGCCAGTACTTC.

This clone appeared once. This chain connects TRBV20-1 to TRBJ1-1; no clear D gene. Germline V gene data show CDR1 as DFQATT and CDR2 as SNEGSKA (reference sequence). Trimming removed 3 bases from V and 6 bases from J, with 17 bases in between. This CDR3 spans 14 amino acids. The CDR3 region is CSASVGRFQSEAFF. The DNA of the CDR3 is TGCAGTGCTAGTGTGGGCAGGTTTCAGTCTGAAGCTTTCTTT.

The genes are TRBV5-1 and TRBJ2-7, with D maybe TRBD1 (6 bases). The CDR3 length is 13 residues. Trimming left V 2 bases short and J 3 bases short, with 9 bases between. Germline V lookup: CDR1 SGHRS, CDR2 YFSETQ. The CDR3 coding sequence is TGCGCCAGCAGCTTAGGACAGAACTACGAGCAGTACGTC. Its translation is CASSLGQNYEQYV.

The chain uses TRBV7-3 and TRBJ1-1; D is uncertain. CDR1 is SGHTA and CDR2 is FQGTGA in the germline V gene. The CDR3 is 13 residues long. V lost 5 bases, J lost 2 bases, and 9 bases lay in between. This CDR3 is CASSPNTNTEAFF. The CDR3 DNA reads as TGTGCCAGCAGCCCCAACACCAACACTGAAGCTTTCTTT.

This clone has only a few counts. This chain joins TRBV7-2 and TRBJ1-1; D is perhaps TRBD1 (6 bases). Germline CDR1 SGHTA, CDR2 FQGNSA. This CDR3 has 13 residues. Trimming stripped 5 bases from V and 6 bases from J, with 13 bases between. The CDR3 region is CASSRTGISEAFF. The CDR3 region has the DNA TGTGCCAGCAGCAGAACAGGGATATCTGAAGCTTTCTTT.

V gene TRBV7-2 combines with J gene TRBJ1-6, with D possibly being TRBD1 (5 bases). This CDR3 is 16 amino acids long. Trimming took off 5 bases at V and 5 bases at J, with 16 bases between the two ends. Germline V lookup: CDR1 SGHTA, CDR2 FQGNSA. The CDR3 here is CASSPAGTANNSPLHF. The CDR3 DNA sequence: TGTGCCAGCAGCCCGGCCGGGACGGCTAATAATTCACCCCTCCACTTT.

V is TRBV5-4 and J is TRBJ1-2; 7 bases fit TRBD1. The V gene end was trimmed by 4 bases and the J gene end by 0 bases; junction bases not matched to a gene: 6. This CDR3 contains 15 residues. CDR1 SGHNT and CDR2 YYREEE come from the germline V gene (reference sequence). CDR3: CASSLKTGANYGYTF. In DNA, the CDR3 is TGTGCCAGCAGCCTAAAAACAGGGGCTAACTATGGCTACACCTTC.

The table lists this clone with a few counts. This sequence joins TRBV5-1 and TRBJ2-3; D is perhaps TRBD1 (6 bases). Germline lookup yields CDR1 SGHRS and CDR2 YFSETQ. V was trimmed by 4 bases and J by 0 bases, leaving 12 bases between them. CDR3 length: 15 residues. The CDR3 DNA follows: TGCGCCAGCAGCAAGGACAGCCCTAGCACAGATACGCAGTATTTT. Protein product: CASSKDSPSTDTQYF.

The V gene is TRBV29-1, the J gene TRBJ2-2, with D uncertain. The V and J ends lost 0 bases and 4 bases respectively, with 0 bases between them. CDR1 is SQVTM and CDR2 is ANQGSEA in the germline V gene. The CDR3 consists of 11 residues. In DNA form, the CDR3 reads TGCAGCGTTGAAGACACCGGGGAGCTGTTTTTT. It is translated as CSVEDTGELFF.

This clone was seen a single time. V is TRBV2 and J is TRBJ2-7; D may be TRBD1 (7 bases). The CDR3 covers 13 residues. Germline loops: CDR1 SNHLY, CDR2 FYNNEI. Trimming cost V 10 bases and J 2 bases, with 15 bases left between them. DNA of the CDR3: TGTGCCACTAGGGCAGGGGGGACCTACGAGCAGTACGTC. Its protein is CATRAGGTYEQYV.

V is TRBV3-1 (or the pseudogene TRBV3-2) and J is TRBJ2-1, with 13 bases identical to TRBD2. Per germline, CDR1 LGHDT and CDR2 YNNKEL (reference sequence). This CDR3 region has 15 residues. V lost 8 bases and J lost 7; bases outside the gene matches: 8. CDR3 amino acids: CASSRLAGGGNEQFF. In DNA form, the CDR3 reads TGTGCCAGCTCTAGACTAGCGGGGGGAGGGAATGAGCAGTTCTTC.

The rearrangement uses TRBV20-1 and TRBJ2-6; 10 bases are a match to TRBD1. Germline trimming cut 3 bases from V and 1 base from J; bases unmatched to any gene: 12. The germline V gene encodes CDR1 DFQATT and CDR2 SNEGSKA (reference sequence). The CDR3 runs to 19 residues. CDR3 residues: CSASPPPRTGGSGANVLTF. The CDR3 DNA sequence: TGCAGTGCTAGTCCACCCCCTAGGACAGGGGGGTCTGGGGCCAACGTCCTGACTTTC.

V gene TRBV19 combines with J gene TRBJ2-5; 8 bases match TRBD2. The CDR3 runs 17 residues. Germline V gives CDR1 LNHDA, CDR2 SQIVND (reference sequence). The V gene end was trimmed by 3 bases and the J gene end by 1 base; junction bases not matched to a gene: 10. CDR3 nucleotide sequence: TGTGCCAGTAGTATGGGGTTTCTGCGGGGGGCCCAAGAGACCCAGTACTTC. Protein product: CASSMGFLRGAQETQYF.

This rearrangement joins TRBV30 to TRBJ1-5; D uncertain. Trimming removed 0 bases from V and 7 bases from J, with 13 bases in between. Germline V gene sequence: CDR1 GTSNPN, CDR2 SVGIG (reference sequence). The length of the CDR3 is 14 residues. This chain's CDR3 is CAWSVQPSGQPQHF. The CDR3 DNA sequence: TGTGCCTGGAGTGTACAACCATCGGGGCAGCCCCAGCATTTT.

V and J are TRBV28 and TRBJ2-5; D unclear. CDR3 length equals 17 residues. V was pared by 2 bases and J by 1 base, with 17 bases between. Germline V lookup: CDR1 MDHEN, CDR2 SYDVKM. The CDR3 loop reads CASSLPRPLGSQETQYF. In nucleotides, the CDR3 is TGTGCCAGCAGTTTACCCCGACCCTTGGGGTCCCAAGAGACCCAGTACTTC. The full variable domain, in which reference TRBV28 and TRBJ2-5 provide the parts outside the CDR3, is DVKVTQSSRYLVKRTGEKVFLECVQDMDHENMFWYRQDPGLGLRLIYFSYDVKMKEKGDIPEGYSVSREKKERFSLILESASTNQTSMYLCASSLPRPLGSQETQYFGPGTRLLVL.

This clone was counted a few times. CDR3 protein: CASSVVLDTEAFF. The CDR3, as DNA: TGTGCCAGCAGCGTAGTGTTGGACACTGAAGCTTTCTTT. This chain joins TRBV9 and TRBJ1-1, with D hard to call. CDR1 is SGDLS and CDR2 is YYNGEE in the germline V gene. CDR3 length: 13 residues. Trimming pared 0 bases from V and 3 bases from J, leaving 6 bases between.

J is TRBJ1-4 and V is TRBV2; tentatively, D is TRBD1 (6 bases). V was trimmed by 6 bases and J by 4 bases, leaving 12 bases between them. Germline V gene data show CDR1 as SNHLY and CDR2 as FYNNEI. CDR3 size: 14 residues. The CDR3 nucleotides read TGTGCCAGCAGCGTCCAGGGGATTAATGAAAAACTGTTTTTT. Amino acids: CASSVQGINEKLFF.

This chain uses TRBV5-1 with TRBJ2-1, with a weak D call TRBD2 (6 bases). CDR1 and CDR2 from the germline V gene are SGHRS and YFSETQ. V shed 2 bases and J shed 4 bases, with 22 bases lying between them. The length of the CDR3 is 18 residues. CDR3 in amino acids: CASSLIIRTGDLYNEQFF. The CDR3 coding sequence is TGCGCCAGCAGCTTAATAATTAGAACGGGGGACCTATACAATGAGCAGTTCTTC.